This TCR beta chain is drawn from a study of shared clonotypes between healthy human individuals. Method: immunoSEQ multiplex PCR; TCRdb's copy keeps in-frame clones and lacks some. The table has over a million clones, around 98% seen once. J was trimmed by 6 bases and V by 1 base; bases with no gene match: 8. This CDR3 contains 15 residues. Germline assignment: CDR1 SGHDT and CDR2 YYEEEE. The specimen was naive CD4+ T cells sorted from blood. Subset described: CD45RA+ positively selected. J is TRBJ2-5 and V is TRBV5-6; TRBD1 matches at 8 bases. The TCR was taken from a man aged 30 to 45 in good health. The CDR3 DNA sequence: TGTGCCAGCAGCTTGCGGACAGGGATGTCCAAGACCCAGTACTTC. Its translation: CASSLRTGMSKTQYF.